This T cell receptor beta chain is drawn from a study of T cells in Graves' hyperthyroidism and ophthalmopathy (dated by TCRdb to between 2019 and 2020). General notes on the study: Peripheral blood was sampled at the time of initial diagnosis, prior to any treatment. After sampling, hyperthyroidism patients received methimazole starting at 30 mg daily, and ophthalmopathy patients received high-dose intravenous methylprednisolone. The paper reports TCR Vbeta CDR3 sequencing of approximately 140 peripheral blood samples: around 45 ophthalmopathy, fewer than 85 hyperthyroidism and around 17 progressor patients. Whether ophthalmopathy could be predicted prospectively was tested in an independent validation cohort made up of under 20 hyperthyroidism patients plus 17 patients who later progressed to ophthalmopathy. The study also compared thyroid tissue and blood T-cell repertoires from several Graves' hyperthyroidism patients. The approximately 100 discovery patients were divided at random into training and test sets in a 7:3 ratio. To identify distinguishing TCR V-J signatures, a discovery cohort of 100 patients was used, comprising some 45 with Graves' ophthalmopathy and around 57 with stable Graves' hyperthyroidism. On the study overall, not on this receptor specifically: Most expanded thyroid clonotypes (frequency above 0.001) were also detected in blood, suggesting blood repertoires may reflect thyroid immune responses. No statistical method was used to fix the sample size in advance, and group allocation was not hidden from the investigators. In validation, the model predicted progression to ophthalmopathy with around 71% sensitivity and 72% to 75% specificity, a median of roughly seven months before onset. A model built on a 13 V-J signature distinguished ophthalmopathy from stable hyperthyroidism, reaching roughly 88% sensitivity and 81% to 83% specificity in cross-validation and 80%/75% in testing.

V is shortened by 7 bases, J by 1 base, and the region joining them spans 15 bases. CDR1 and CDR2 were assigned from the germline V gene as SGHRS and YFSETQ. Its CDR3 holds 15 amino acids, cysteine through phenylalanine. Only the CDR3 part of the read is kept: 45 bases, read in frame from the first base. Hyperthyroidism patients were aged 18 to 65 years and newly diagnosed, with disease duration of less than 2 months. Any patient with an uncontrolled infection, another autoimmune disease, pregnancy or lactation was excluded. Diagnoses were established on the basis of clinical symptoms, serum thyroxine and TRAb, thyroid ultrasound, and orbital computed tomography. Blood from progressor patients was collected at the time of first diagnosis with hyperthyroidism, before any ophthalmopathy symptoms had appeared. Ficoll-Paque density gradient centrifugation was used to isolate PBMCs from approximately 10 ml of fresh peripheral blood. Patients classed as progressors first received a Graves' hyperthyroidism diagnosis and then went on to develop ophthalmopathy during follow-up. Trizol reagent was used to extract total RNA, and RNA quality was then checked on an Agilent 2100 Bioanalyzer.

The TCR beta CDR3 regions were amplified from the RNA transcripts. A first-round RT-PCR of the TCR CDR3 used the HTBI primer set with the Qiagen OneStep RT-PCR kit. Libraries were constructed in a second round of multiplex PCR, after which size selection and purification were carried out. Libraries were sequenced paired-end with 100 bp reads on an Illumina HiSeq2000. The published analysis was carried out like this. SOAPnuke was used to process the raw data, removing reads that contained adapters or uncalled bases, had a mean Phred below 15, or lacked an exact match to the constant primer or identifier. High-quality paired reads were merged using COPE v1.2.5, and each unique nucleotide sequence was defined as a clonotype. MiTCR v1.1 was used to align the clonotypes against IMGT TRBV, TRBD and TRBJ reference segments. Only V-J combinations with frequency above 0.0001, covering roughly 99% of repertoires, were analysed. A TCS score was defined as the ratio between F50 (clonal expansion) and ExV (chaos), using BLOSUM62-based TCRdist between CDR3 peptides within each V-J. Welch's t-statistics and random forest reduced fewer than 550 V-J features to under 15, which were used in a naive Bayes classifier (R e1071). The public reads were quality trimmed at Q25 with fastp and then assembled into clones with MiXCR by TCRdb, keeping productive beta chains. When rows share a CDR3 protein, they turn into one entry using the most common DNA and genes. TCRdb, not the authors, supplied the V and J calls. The sample table records around 700,000 distinct CDR3 sequences; about 19% of these occur just once. The ten largest clonotypes hold around 15% of the sample.

This clonotype was observed a handful of times. The clone's antigen remains unknown. No base quality information exists; no much larger clone differs at one position. Sequencing was carried out using blood. Recombination linked TRBV5-1 to TRBJ2-4; a weak D assignment points to TRBD2 (5 bases agree). This sequence originates from a woman aged 50 to 60 with Graves' hyperthyroidism that later progressed to Graves' ophthalmopathy. The nucleotide sequence reads as follows: TGCGCCAGCTTAGGAGGCTTGAGTGCCAAAAACATTCAGTACTTC. Its translation reads: CASLGGLSAKNIQYF. Supplemented by the reference TRBV5-1 and TRBJ2-4 proteins around the CDR3, the complete variable domain is KAGVTQTPRYLIKTRGQQVTLSCSPISGHRSVSWYQQTPGQGLQFLFEYFSETQRNKGNFPGRFSGRQFSNSRSEMNVSTLELGDSALYLCASLGGLSAKNIQYFGAGTRLSVL.